The entry below describes one T cell receptor beta chain. What this receptor recognizes is not known. No base qualities exist here, and no much larger clone lies one base off it. Libraries were constructed by PCR. Sequencing used an Illumina HiSeq 2500. Molecular barcoding was employed in the preparation of TCR libraries, with unique molecular identifiers being used to normalize TCRbeta repertoire quantification. The raw public data were reprocessed by TCRdb itself: fastp quality trimming at Q25, MiXCR clonotype calling, in-frame beta chains only. Entries are consolidated by CDR3 protein sequence, retaining the most common genes and DNA. The sample profile shows hundreds of thousands of distinct CDR3 sequences; 10% to 15% of them were found once. Clones ranked in the top ten supply over 2% of the sample. This sample is part of a study of T-cell reconstitution after alpha-beta-depleted transplantation in children (TCRdb year 2016). Background for the entire study: Using TCR repertoire profiling, the study quantitatively followed how T-cell immune reconstitution unfolded in children after TCRalphabeta/CD19-depleted allogeneic hematopoietic cell transplantation. The investigation overall reported the following: Hyperexpanded clone frequencies declined over subsequent months; after one year, T-cell counts and TCRbeta diversity were mostly attributed to newly produced T cells. In some patients, the high TCRbeta diversity seen at day 60 was put down to recipient T cells and intrathymic progenitors that had survived conditioning. Apparently early alphabetaT-cell count recovery about two months after transplant reportedly relied on only several hundred rapidly expanded clones derived from non-depleted graft cells.

CDR1 SQVTM and CDR2 ANQGSEA were looked up in the germline V gene. Trimming removed 5 bases from V and 5 bases from J; the gene matches leave 5 bases unexplained. The CDR3 runs 14 residues from the cysteine to the phenylalanine. Left in the record is the CDR3 DNA by itself, 42 bases read in frame from the first base. This specimen's treatment or condition label, per the study, means: allogeneic hematopoietic cell transplantation with graft depleted of TCRalphabeta T cells and CD19 B cells. TCRalphabeta/CD19-depleted allogeneic hematopoietic cell grafts were given to the transplant recipients, all of whom were children.

This sample comprised PBMCs, mostly from graft donor cells, obtained 360 days after TCRalphabeta/CD19-depleted stem cell transplant. The rearrangement joined TRBV29-1 to TRBJ2-2; 10 central bases correspond to TRBD1. The source of this sequence is a male patient younger than 18 who had a stem cell transplant for acute myeloid leukemia, so the T cells may come from the graft donor. The nucleotides read TGCAGCGTTTCGGGACAGGGGAGGACCGGGGAGCTGTTTTTT. Its translation is CSVSGQGRTGELFF.